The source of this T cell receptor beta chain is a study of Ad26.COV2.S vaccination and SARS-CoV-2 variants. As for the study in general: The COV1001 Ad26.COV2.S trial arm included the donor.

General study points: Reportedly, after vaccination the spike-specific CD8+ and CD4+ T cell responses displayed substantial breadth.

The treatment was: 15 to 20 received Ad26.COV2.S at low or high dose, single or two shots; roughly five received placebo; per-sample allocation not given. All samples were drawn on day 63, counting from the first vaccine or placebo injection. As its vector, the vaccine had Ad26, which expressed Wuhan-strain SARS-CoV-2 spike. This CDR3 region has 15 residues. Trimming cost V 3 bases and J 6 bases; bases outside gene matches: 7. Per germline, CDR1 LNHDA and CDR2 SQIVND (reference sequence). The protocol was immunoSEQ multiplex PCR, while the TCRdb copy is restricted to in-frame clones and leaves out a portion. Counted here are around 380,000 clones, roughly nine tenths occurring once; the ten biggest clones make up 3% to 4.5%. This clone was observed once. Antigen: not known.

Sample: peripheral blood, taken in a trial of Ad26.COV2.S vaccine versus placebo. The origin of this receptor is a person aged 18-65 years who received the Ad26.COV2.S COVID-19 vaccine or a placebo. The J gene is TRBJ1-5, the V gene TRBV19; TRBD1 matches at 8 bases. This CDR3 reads CASSMEDRAIQPQHF. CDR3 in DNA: TGTGCCAGTAGTATGGAGGACAGGGCCATTCAGCCCCAGCATTTT. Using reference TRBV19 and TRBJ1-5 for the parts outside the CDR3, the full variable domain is DGGITQSPKYLFRKEGQNVTLSCEQNLNHDAMYWYRQDPGQGLRLIYYSQIVNDFQKGDIAEGYSVSREKKESFPLTVTSAQKNPTAFYLCASSMEDRAIQPQHFGDGTRLSIL.